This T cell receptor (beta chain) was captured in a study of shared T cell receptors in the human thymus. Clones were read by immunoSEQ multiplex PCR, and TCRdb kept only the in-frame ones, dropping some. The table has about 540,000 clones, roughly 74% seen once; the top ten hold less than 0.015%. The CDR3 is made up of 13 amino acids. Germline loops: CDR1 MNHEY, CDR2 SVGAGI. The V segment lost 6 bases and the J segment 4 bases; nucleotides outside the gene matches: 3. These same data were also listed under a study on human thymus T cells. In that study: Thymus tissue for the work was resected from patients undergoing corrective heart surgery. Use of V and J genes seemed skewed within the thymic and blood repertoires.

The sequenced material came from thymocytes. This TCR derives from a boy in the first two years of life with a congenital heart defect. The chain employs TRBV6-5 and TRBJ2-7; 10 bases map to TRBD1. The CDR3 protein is CASRTGGGYEQYF. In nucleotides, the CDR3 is TGTGCCAGCAGGACAGGGGGCGGGTACGAGCAGTACTTC.